The following is a T cell receptor beta chain sequence with its context. The antigen is unknown. The sample originates from a study of graft-versus-host responses after intestinal transplantation. V lost 1 base, J lost 7 bases, and 1 base stayed unmatched. Germline CDR1 reads GTSNPN; CDR2 reads SVGIG (reference sequence). This CDR3 region has 12 residues. Repertoires were generated with immunoSEQ multiplex PCR, while TCRdb's copy carries only in-frame clones and drops some. This table has about 150,000 clones, 80% to 95% appearing once. This sequence was found in a human donor who received an intestinal transplant. This chain links TRBV30 with TRBJ1-1; TRBD1 matches 9 bases. Material: unstimulated CD4+ T cells sorted from spleen or lymph node cells, obtained before intestinal transplant. The CDR3 coding sequence is TGTGCCTGGAGTGACAGGGGGCTTGAAGCTTTCTTT. Translation: CAWSDRGLEAFF.